This T cell receptor beta chain stems from a study of T cell responses to AZD1222 COVID-19 vaccine. The method was immunoSEQ multiplex PCR; TCRdb's version includes in-frame clones alone and lacks a portion of them. The sample includes more than 110,000 clones, 80% to 90% seen only once; the top ten take 5.5%. Trimming cost V 0 bases and J 5 bases, with 10 bases left between them. CDR1 is WNHNN, CDR2 SYGVQD, per germline (reference sequence). This CDR3 region has 15 residues. This clonotype was sampled from an adult in good health. Sequences were derived from peripheral blood, sampled on day 0 of AZD1222 vaccination. V usage is TRBV10-1 and J usage is TRBJ2-2; no firm D call. CDR3 loop: CASSESTSSTGELFF. The DNA for the CDR3 is TGCGCCAGCAGTGAGTCGACCTCCTCGACCGGGGAGCTGTTTTTT.